This T cell receptor (beta chain) is drawn from a study of T-cell memory formation after mild COVID-19. Study at large: TCR clusters showed largely donor specificity.

In this sample, this clonotype turned up a few times. The antigen remains undetermined. MiXCR was run by TCRdb on the 5' RACE reads, yielding one entry per CDR3 protein. The data contain more than 150,000 distinct CDR3 sequences, about 18% of them seen just once; the ten biggest clones take up roughly 4.3%. This CDR3 comprises 13 residues. The germline gives CDR1 DFQATT, CDR2 SNEGSKA (reference sequence). V lost 5 bases and J lost 5, with 12 bases in between. Study-level points and caveats: Prior to infection, memory already included some responding clones, suggesting cross-reactive memory joined. Second-wave clones peaking on day 37 lacked confirmed SARS-CoV-2 specificity.

This TCR was sampled from a man aged 18-30 years who had mild COVID-19 (a few samples of this study predate the infection). Cell type and time point are not known. The sequenced sample consisted of PBMCs or a T cell subset sorted from them (not recorded which). The rearrangement joins TRBV20-1 to TRBJ1-4, with D tentatively TRBD1 (6 bases). The DNA for the CDR3 is TGCAGTGCTGAAGACAGGCTAAATGAAAAACTGTTTTTT. This sequence encodes CSAEDRLNEKLFF.